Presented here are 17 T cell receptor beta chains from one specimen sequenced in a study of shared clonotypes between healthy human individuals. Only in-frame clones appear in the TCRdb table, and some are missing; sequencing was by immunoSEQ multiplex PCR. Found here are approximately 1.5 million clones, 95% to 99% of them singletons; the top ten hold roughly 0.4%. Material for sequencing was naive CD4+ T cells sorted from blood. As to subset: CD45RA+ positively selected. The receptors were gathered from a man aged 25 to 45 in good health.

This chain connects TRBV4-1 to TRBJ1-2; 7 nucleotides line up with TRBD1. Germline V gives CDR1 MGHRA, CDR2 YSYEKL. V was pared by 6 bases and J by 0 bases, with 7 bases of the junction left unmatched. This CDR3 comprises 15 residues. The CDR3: CASRKPGTANYGYTF. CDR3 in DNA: TGCGCCAGCAGAAAGCCCGGGACAGCTAACTATGGCTACACCTTC.

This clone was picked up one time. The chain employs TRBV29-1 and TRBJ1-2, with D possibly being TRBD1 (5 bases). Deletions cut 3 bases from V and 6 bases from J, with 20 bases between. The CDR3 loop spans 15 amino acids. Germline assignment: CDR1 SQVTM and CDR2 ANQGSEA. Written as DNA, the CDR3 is TGCAGCGTTGAGAGGGGTGGCGAGGGCAGGGATGGCTACACCTTC. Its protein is CSVERGGEGRDGYTF. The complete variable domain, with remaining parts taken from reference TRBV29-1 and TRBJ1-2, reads SAVISQKPSRDICQRGTSLTIQCQVDSQVTMMFWYRQQPGQSLTLIATANQGSEATYESGFVIDKFPISRPNLTFSTLTVSNMSPEDSSIYLCSVERGGEGRDGYTFGSGTRLTVV.

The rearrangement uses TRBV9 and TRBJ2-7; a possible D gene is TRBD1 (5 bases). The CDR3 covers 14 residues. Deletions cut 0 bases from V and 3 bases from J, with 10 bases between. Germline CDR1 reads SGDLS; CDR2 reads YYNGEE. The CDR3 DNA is TGTGCCAGCAGCGTAGAATCAGGGAACTACGAGCAGTACTTC. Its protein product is CASSVESGNYEQYF.

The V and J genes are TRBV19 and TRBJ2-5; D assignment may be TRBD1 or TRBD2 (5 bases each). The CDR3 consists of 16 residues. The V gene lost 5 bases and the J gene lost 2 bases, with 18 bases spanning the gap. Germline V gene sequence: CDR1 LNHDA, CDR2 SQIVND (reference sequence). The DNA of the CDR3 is TGTGCCAGTAGTGTTTACTTGGGACGCAAACAAGAGACCCAGTACTTC. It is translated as CASSVYLGRKQETQYF.

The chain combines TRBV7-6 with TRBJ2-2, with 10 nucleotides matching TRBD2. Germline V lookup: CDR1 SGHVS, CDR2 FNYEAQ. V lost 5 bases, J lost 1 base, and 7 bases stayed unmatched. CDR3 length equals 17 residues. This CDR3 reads CASSAQTSGLNTGELFF. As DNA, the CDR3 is TGTGCCAGCAGCGCTCAGACTAGCGGGCTGAACACCGGGGAGCTGTTTTTT. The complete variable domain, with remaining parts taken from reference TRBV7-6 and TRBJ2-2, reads GAGVSQSPRYKVTKRGQDVALRCDPISGHVSLYWYRQALGQGPEFLTYFNYEAQQDKSGLPNDRFSAERPEGSISTLTIQRTEQRDSAMYRCASSAQTSGLNTGELFFGEGSRLTVL.

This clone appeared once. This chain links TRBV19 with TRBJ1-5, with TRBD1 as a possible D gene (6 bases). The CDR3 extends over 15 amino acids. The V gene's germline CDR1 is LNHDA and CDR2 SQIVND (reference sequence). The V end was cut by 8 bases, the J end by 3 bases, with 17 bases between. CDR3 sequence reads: CASLRTGINNQPQHF. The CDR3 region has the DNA TGTGCCAGTCTGAGAACAGGGATTAACAATCAGCCCCAGCATTTT.

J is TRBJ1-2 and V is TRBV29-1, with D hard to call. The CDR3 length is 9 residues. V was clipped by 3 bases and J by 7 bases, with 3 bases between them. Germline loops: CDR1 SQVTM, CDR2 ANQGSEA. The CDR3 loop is CSVDSGYTF. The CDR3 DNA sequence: TGCAGCGTTGACTCTGGCTACACCTTC.

CDR3 in amino acids: CASSPQASGISNEQFF. The DNA for the CDR3 is TGTGCCAGCTCACCACAGGCTAGCGGAATTAGCAATGAGCAGTTCTTC. The chain is built from TRBV18 and TRBJ2-1; 7 bases line up with TRBD2. CDR3 length equals 16 residues. J lost 6 bases, V lost 1 base, and 9 bases had no gene match. Germline-derived CDR1 and CDR2 are KGHSH and LQKENI.

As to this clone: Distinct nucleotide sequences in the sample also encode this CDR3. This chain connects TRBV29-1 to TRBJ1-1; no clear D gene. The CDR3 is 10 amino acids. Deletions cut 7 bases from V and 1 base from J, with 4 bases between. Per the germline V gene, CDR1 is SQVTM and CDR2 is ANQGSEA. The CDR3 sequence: CSGGNTEAFF. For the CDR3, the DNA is TGCAGCGGGGGGAACACTGAAGCTTTCTTT. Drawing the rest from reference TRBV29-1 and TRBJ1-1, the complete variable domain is SAVISQKPSRDICQRGTSLTIQCQVDSQVTMMFWYRQQPGQSLTLIATANQGSEATYESGFVIDKFPISRPNLTFSTLTVSNMSPEDSSIYLCSGGNTEAFFGQGTRLTVV.

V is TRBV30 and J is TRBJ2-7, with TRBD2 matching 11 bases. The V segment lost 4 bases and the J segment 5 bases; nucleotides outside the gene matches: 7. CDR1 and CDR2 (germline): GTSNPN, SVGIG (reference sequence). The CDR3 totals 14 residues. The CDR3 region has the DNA TGTGCCTGGAAGATAGCGGGAGGGCCCCACGAGCAGTACTTC. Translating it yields CAWKIAGGPHEQYF.

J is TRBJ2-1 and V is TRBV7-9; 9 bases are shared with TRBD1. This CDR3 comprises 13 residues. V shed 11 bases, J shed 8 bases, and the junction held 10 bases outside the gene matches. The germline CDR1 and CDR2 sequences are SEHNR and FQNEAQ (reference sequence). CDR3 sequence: CAGRRTGVYEQFF. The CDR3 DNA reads TGTGCCGGAAGACGGACAGGGGTCTATGAGCAGTTCTTC.

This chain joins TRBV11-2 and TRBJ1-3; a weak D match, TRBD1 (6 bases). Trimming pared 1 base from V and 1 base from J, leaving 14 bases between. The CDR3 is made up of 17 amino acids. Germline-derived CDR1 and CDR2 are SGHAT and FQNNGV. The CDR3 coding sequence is TGTGCCAGCAGCTTAGTTGAGGGGGGCTGGTCTGGAAACACCATATATTTT. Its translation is CASSLVEGGWSGNTIYF.

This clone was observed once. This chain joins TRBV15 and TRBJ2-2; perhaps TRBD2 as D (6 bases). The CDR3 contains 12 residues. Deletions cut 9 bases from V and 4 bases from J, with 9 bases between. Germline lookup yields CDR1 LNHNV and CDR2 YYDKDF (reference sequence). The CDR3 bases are TGTGCCACAGGGACTGCCACCGGGGAGCTGTTTTTT. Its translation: CATGTATGELFF. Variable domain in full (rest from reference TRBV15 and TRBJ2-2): DAMVIQNPRYQVTQFGKPVTLSCSQTLNHNVMYWYQQKSSQAPKLLFHYYDKDFNNEADTPDNFQSRRPNTSFCFLDIRSPGLGDTAMYLCATGTATGELFFGEGSRLTVL.

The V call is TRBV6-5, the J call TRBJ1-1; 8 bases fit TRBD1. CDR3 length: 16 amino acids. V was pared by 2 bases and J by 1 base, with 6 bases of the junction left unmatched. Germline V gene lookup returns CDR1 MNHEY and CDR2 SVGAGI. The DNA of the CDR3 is TGTGCCAGCAGTTACCAGTCAGGGGGCACGAACACTGAAGCTTTCTTT. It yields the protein CASSYQSGGTNTEAFF.

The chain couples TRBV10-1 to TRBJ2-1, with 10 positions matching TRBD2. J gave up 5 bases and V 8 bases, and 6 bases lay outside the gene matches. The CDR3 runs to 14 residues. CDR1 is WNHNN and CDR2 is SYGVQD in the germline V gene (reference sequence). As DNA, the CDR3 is TGCGCCAGCGCAGCGGGAGGGCCACACAATGAGCAGTTCTTC. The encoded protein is CASAAGGPHNEQFF.

CDR3 coding DNA: TGTGCCAGCAGCCAAGCCCTAGCGGGAGTTCGGGCCGGGGAGCTGTTTTTT. It is translated as CASSQALAGVRAGELFF. The chain uses TRBV14 and TRBJ2-2, with TRBD2 matching over 10 bases. This CDR3 has 17 residues. J gave up 6 bases and V 1 base, and 8 bases lay outside the gene matches. Germline values: CDR1 SGHDN, CDR2 FVKESK.

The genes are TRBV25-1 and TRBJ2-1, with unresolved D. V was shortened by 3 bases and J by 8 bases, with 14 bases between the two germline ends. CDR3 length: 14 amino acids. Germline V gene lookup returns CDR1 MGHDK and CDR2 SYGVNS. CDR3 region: CASSDGVFYDEQFF. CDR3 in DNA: TGTGCCAGCAGTGATGGGGTCTTTTATGATGAGCAGTTCTTC. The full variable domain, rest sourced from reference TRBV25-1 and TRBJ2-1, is EADIYQTPRYLVIGTGKKITLECSQTMGHDKMYWYQQDPGMELHLIHYSYGVNSTEKGDLSSESTVSRIRTEHFPLTLESARPSHTSQYLCASSDGVFYDEQFFGPGTRLTVL.